The sequence of this T cell receptor (beta chain) was determined in a study of molecular identifiers for immune sequencing clone quantification. CDR1 is SGHVS, CDR2 FQNEAQ, per germline. The CDR3 runs 19 residues. V was clipped by 3 bases and J by 3 bases; unmatched bases: 17. One entry per CDR3 protein results from TCRdb running MiXCR on the PCR reads. Of 550,000 to 750,000 distinct CDR3 sequences listed, 15% to 20% are singletons. The rearrangement links TRBV7-8 to TRBJ1-2; 9 bases fit TRBD1. The sequenced sample consisted of naive CD8+ T cells from blood, with Jurkat cell RNA spiked in. Subset reported: FACS-sorted CD8+CD4-CCR7+CD45RA+ naive T cells. This TCR was sampled from a human donor in good health. Some libraries in this study had Jurkat cell RNA spiked in. The CDR3 sequence: CASSFATRGQGTIDYGYTF. The CDR3 DNA reads as TGTGCCAGCAGCTTCGCCACCCGCGGACAGGGGACCATCGACTATGGCTACACCTTC. Looking up the rest from reference TRBV7-8 and TRBJ1-2 gives the full variable domain: GAGVSQSPRYKVAKRGQDVALRCDPISGHVSLFWYQQALGQGPEFLTYFQNEAQLDKSGLPSDRFFAERPEGSVSTLKIQRTQQEDSAVYLCASSFATRGQGTIDYGYTFGSGTRLTVV.